Below are 3 T cell receptor beta chains sequenced from a single sample in a study of control samples from healthy donors and cancer patients. Measured with immunoSEQ multiplex PCR; TCRdb has only the in-frame clones, and not every one. The profile shows around 79,000 clones, over 85% of them singletons. The sample taken for sequencing was PBMCs. The receptors originated from a woman between 40 and 50 years old with lung cancer.

The rearrangement joins TRBV10-3 to TRBJ1-5; 11 nucleotides line up with TRBD1. The germline V gene encodes CDR1 ENHRY and CDR2 SYGVKD. V was pared by 0 bases and J by 4 bases, with 5 bases of the junction left unmatched. The CDR3 length is 17 residues. The CDR3 spells CAISESDRGRGNQPQHF. The CDR3 DNA sequence: TGTGCCATCAGTGAGTCGGACAGGGGGCGGGGAAATCAGCCCCAGCATTTT.

V and J are TRBV19 and TRBJ2-7, with 14 bases that match TRBD2. Unmatched junction bases numbered 8, after V lost 4 bases and J lost 3 bases. The CDR3 consists of 17 residues. Germline lookup yields CDR1 LNHDA and CDR2 SQIVND (reference sequence). CDR3 bases: TGTGCCAGTAGTAGATCGGGACTAGCGGGGGACCTCTACGAGCAGTACTTC. This encodes CASSRSGLAGDLYEQYF.

The V call is TRBV6-5, the J call TRBJ2-7, with D perhaps given as TRBD1 or TRBD2 (6 bases each). Germline CDR1 is MNHEY and CDR2 is SVGAGI. V was pared by 2 bases and J by 7 bases, with 15 bases between. CDR3 length equals 14 residues. CDR3 nucleotides: TGTGCCAGCAGTTACGGGGGGCGGACGGGTGAGCAGTACTTC. It codes for CASSYGGRTGEQYF.